The 6 T cell receptor beta chains presented below share a single source sample, sequenced in a study of cytomegalovirus exposure and HLA in healthy donors. PCR involved 60 Vbeta and 13 Jbeta primers. Data came from immunoSEQ multiplex PCR; TCRdb stores just in-frame clones and leaves some out. The sample carries under 150,000 clones, 82% recorded once. Sequencing input: PBMCs. All receptors derive from a woman between 18 and 29 years old in good health and CMV-seronegative.

The rearrangement uses TRBV19 and TRBJ2-1; possible D gene TRBD1, 6 bases. The CDR3 totals 15 residues. V was trimmed by 3 bases and J by 3 bases, leaving 12 bases between them. Germline CDR1 and CDR2: LNHDA and SQIVND (reference sequence). In DNA form, the CDR3 reads TGTGCCAGTAGTATCTCCAGGGGTTACTACAATGAGCAGTTCTTC. This encodes CASSISRGYYNEQFF.

V and J are TRBV6-4 and TRBJ2-5; D remains ambiguous. V lost 0 bases and J 1 base, leaving 9 bases between the germline ends. Germline lookup yields CDR1 MRHNA and CDR2 SNTAGT. There are 15 residues in the CDR3. CDR3: CASSDSEAVQETQYF. CDR3 nucleotide sequence: TGTGCCAGCAGTGACTCTGAGGCCGTCCAAGAGACCCAGTACTTC.

This clone was seen a single time. Other DNA sequences from this sample encode an identical CDR3 as well. The chain is built from TRBV6-6 and TRBJ2-6; no clear D. The germline V and J ends were trimmed by 0 bases and 1 base, with 7 bases remaining between them. CDR1 is MNHNY, CDR2 SVGAGI, per germline (reference sequence). The CDR3 length is 16 residues. The CDR3 DNA sequence: TGTGCCAGCAGTTACTCGACGGGTTCTGGGGCCAACGTCCTGACTTTC. Translation gives CASSYSTGSGANVLTF.

The genes are TRBV19 and TRBJ1-2; D unresolved. Deletions cut 4 bases from V and 0 bases from J, with 12 bases between. This CDR3 contains 15 residues. CDR1 and CDR2 from the germline V gene are LNHDA and SQIVND (reference sequence). DNA for the CDR3: TGTGCCAGTAGTACTCCGGGGTCCACTAACTATGGCTACACCTTC. Encoded protein: CASSTPGSTNYGYTF.

The sample holds a few counts of this clone. V gene TRBV19 combines with J gene TRBJ2-6, with a weak D call TRBD1 (8 bases). The CDR3 totals 18 residues. Germline V gene lookup returns CDR1 LNHDA and CDR2 SQIVND (reference sequence). V was trimmed by 6 bases and J by 0 bases, leaving 18 bases between them. Written as DNA, the CDR3 is TGTGCCAGTAGCTGGGGGGGACAGGTTTTCTCTGGGGCCAACGTCCTGACTTTC. It encodes CASSWGGQVFSGANVLTF.

This clone was picked up a small number of times. The rearrangement joins TRBV9 to TRBJ1-1; a possible D gene is TRBD1 (5 bases). CDR1 and CDR2 (germline): SGDLS, YYNGEE. V dropped 5 bases and J dropped 2 bases, with 10 bases sitting between them. The CDR3 is 13 residues long. The CDR3 spells CASSRDLNTEAFF. CDR3 in DNA: TGTGCCAGCAGTAGGGACTTAAACACTGAAGCTTTCTTT.